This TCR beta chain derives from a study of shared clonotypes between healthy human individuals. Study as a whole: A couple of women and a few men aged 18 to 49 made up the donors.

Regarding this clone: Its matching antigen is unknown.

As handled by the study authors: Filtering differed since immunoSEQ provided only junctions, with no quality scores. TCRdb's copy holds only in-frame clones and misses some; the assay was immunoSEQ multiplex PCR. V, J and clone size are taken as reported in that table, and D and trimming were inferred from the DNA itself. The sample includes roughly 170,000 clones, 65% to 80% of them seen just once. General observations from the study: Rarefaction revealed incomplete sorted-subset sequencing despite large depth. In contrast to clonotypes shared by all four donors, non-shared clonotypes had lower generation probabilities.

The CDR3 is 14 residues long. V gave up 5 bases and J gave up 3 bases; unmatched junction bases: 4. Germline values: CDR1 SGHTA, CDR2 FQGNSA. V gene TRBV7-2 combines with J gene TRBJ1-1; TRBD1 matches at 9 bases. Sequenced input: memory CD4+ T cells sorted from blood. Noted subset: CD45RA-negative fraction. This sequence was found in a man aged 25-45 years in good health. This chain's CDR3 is CASSNRDRDTEAFF. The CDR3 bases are TGTGCCAGCAGCAATCGGGACAGGGACACTGAAGCTTTCTTT.